In its sample, the clone carrying this TCR beta chain was seen a few times. Antigen unknown. This sample stems from a study of beta chain features in type 1 diabetes. General study points: Possible PCR preference for shorter templates applied equally to patients and controls. All four CD4+ subsets from Type 1 diabetes patients carried moderately but significantly shorter TCRB CDR3s.

As every portion of the isolated RNA was reverse transcribed, the sequencing read expressed TCRB transcripts. TCRdb's copy holds only in-frame clones and misses some; the assay was immunoSEQ multiplex PCR. Of about 15,000 clones in the sample, roughly 72% were seen once. Between the trimmed V and J ends, which lost 7 bases and 3 bases, there was a span of 15 bases. The CDR3 length is 14 residues. Germline V gene data show CDR1 as LGHNT and CDR2 as FRNRAP. The sequencing input was stem cell memory CD4+ T cells from blood. The chain links TRBV12-5 to TRBJ1-1, with D tentatively TRBD1 (5 bases). The TCR was taken from a man aged 25 to 45 with type 1 diabetes. CDR3 bases: TGTGCTAGTGTCCGCAGGGAGGCGGACACTGAAGCTTTCTTT. It is translated as CASVRREADTEAFF.